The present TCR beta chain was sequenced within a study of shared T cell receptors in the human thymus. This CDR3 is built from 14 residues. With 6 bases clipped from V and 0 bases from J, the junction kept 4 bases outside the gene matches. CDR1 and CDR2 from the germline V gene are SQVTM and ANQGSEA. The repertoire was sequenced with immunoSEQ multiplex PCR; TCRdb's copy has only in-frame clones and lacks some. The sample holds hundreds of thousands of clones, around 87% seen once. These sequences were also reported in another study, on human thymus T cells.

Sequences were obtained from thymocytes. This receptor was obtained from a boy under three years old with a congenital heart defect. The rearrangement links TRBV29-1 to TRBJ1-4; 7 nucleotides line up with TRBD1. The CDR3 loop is CSVWDSSTNEKLFF. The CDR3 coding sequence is TGCAGCGTATGGGACAGCTCAACTAATGAAAAACTGTTTTTT.